This T cell receptor (beta chain) appears in the sequencing data of a study of blood T cells in healthy people across ages. Germline CDR1 reads KGHSH; CDR2 reads LQKENI. The J segment lost 10 bases and the V segment lost 2 bases, leaving 16 bases of the junction unmatched. This CDR3 region has 17 residues. A J-beta primer mix and a sample-barcoded 5' primer were used in a second PCR of roughly 6 to 12 cycles. TCRdb redid the calling of the 5' RACE reads with MiXCR, one entry per CDR3 protein. Among approximately 670,000 distinct CDR3 sequences listed, 35% to 50% were seen once. The clonotype comes from a man at least 80 years old in good health. Sequencing was done on a sample of blood. J is TRBJ2-1 and V is TRBV18; 8 bases align to TRBD1. The CDR3, as DNA: TGTGCCAGCTCACCATTTCAAATGGGCAGGGGGCCCGTAGAGCAGTTCTTC. Amino acids: CASSPFQMGRGPVEQFF. Full variable domain (remainder filled in from reference TRBV18 and TRBJ2-1): NAGVMQNPRHLVRRRGQEARLRCSPMKGHSHVYWYRQLPEEGLKFMVYLQKENIIDESGMPKERFSAEFPKEGPSILRIQQVVRGDSAAYFCASSPFQMGRGPVEQFFGPGTRLTVL.